One and the same sample provided the 7 T cell receptor beta chains below, sequenced in a study of identical twins. TCRdb processed the 5' RACE reads anew with MiXCR; each CDR3 protein has one entry. Among 200,000 to 250,000 distinct CDR3 sequences listed, 5.5% to 8% were seen once. The data were also submitted as part of a second study, on yellow fever vaccine responses in identical twins.

The sample comprised memory (CD45RO+) T cells sorted from blood. Receptors were obtained from a young woman in good health.

This clonotype was detected ten times or more. V and J are TRBV4-2 and TRBJ2-5; TRBD1 or TRBD2 may be the D gene (5 bases each). The CDR3 is 15 residues long. Deletions cut 0 bases from V and 7 bases from J, with 15 bases between. Germline lookup yields CDR1 LGHNA and CDR2 YNFKEQ. The CDR3 DNA sequence: TGTGCCAGCAGCCAAGATCTAGGGACGCCCGGGACCCAGTACTTC. It translates to CASSQDLGTPGTQYF.

The V and J genes are TRBV20-1 and TRBJ1-6, with 7 bases fitting TRBD1. CDR1 and CDR2 (germline): DFQATT, SNEGSKA (reference sequence). The CDR3 is 20 residues long. V dropped 0 bases and J dropped 5; count of bases not matched to a gene: 19. The CDR3, as DNA: TGCAGTGCTAGAGATCAAGAGGCCTGGGGCAGGGGGGGCGATAATTCACCCCTCCACTTT. This gives the protein CSARDQEAWGRGGDNSPLHF.

A few counts support this clonotype. V gene TRBV12-3 or TRBV12-4 combines with J gene TRBJ2-7, with TRBD1 matching over 8 bases. The CDR3 contains 18 residues. CDR3 nucleotide sequence: TGTGCCTGCAGTTCACCCAACTCGACAGGGGTGAGCTCCTACGAGCAGTACGTC. It specifies CACSSPNSTGVSSYEQYV.

The sample holds many counts of this clonotype. The chain combines TRBV10-3 with TRBJ1-3; D not resolved. Per germline, CDR1 ENHRY and CDR2 SYGVKD. The V gene lost 3 bases and the J gene lost 0 bases, with 9 bases spanning the gap. This CDR3 contains 15 residues. The CDR3 bases are TGTGCCATCAGTGATGGCCAAAGCTCTGGAAACACCATATATTTT. As protein: CAISDGQSSGNTIYF.

This clonotype was seen a handful of times. The chain links TRBV20-1 to TRBJ2-7; D not resolved. With 3 bases removed from V and 2 bases from J, the gap between germline ends came to 8 bases. The CDR3 extends over 12 amino acids. Germline lookup yields CDR1 DFQATT and CDR2 SNEGSKA (reference sequence). CDR3: CSARRQTYEQYF. The CDR3 DNA follows: TGCAGTGCTAGGAGGCAGACCTACGAGCAGTACTTC.

This clonotype was observed a single time. The V and J genes are TRBV5-4 and TRBJ2-1, with D tentatively TRBD2 (6 bases). The V and J ends lost 2 bases and 6 bases respectively, with 18 bases between them. Germline CDR1 is SGHNT and CDR2 is YYREEE (reference sequence). CDR3 size: 16 residues. The CDR3 DNA sequence: TGTGCCAGCAGCTTACCGGGACTTTATCGATCCAATGAGCAGTTCTTC. Protein product: CASSLPGLYRSNEQFF.

This clonotype has only a few counts. This CDR3 reads CSAREGGQALNSPLHF. The CDR3 coding sequence is TGCAGTGCTAGAGAGGGGGGACAGGCGCTTAATTCACCCCTCCACTTT. V and J are TRBV20-1 and TRBJ1-6, with 8 positions matching TRBD1. The CDR3 has 16 residues. Germline CDR1 and CDR2: DFQATT and SNEGSKA (reference sequence). V was clipped by 0 bases and J by 6 bases; unmatched bases: 7.